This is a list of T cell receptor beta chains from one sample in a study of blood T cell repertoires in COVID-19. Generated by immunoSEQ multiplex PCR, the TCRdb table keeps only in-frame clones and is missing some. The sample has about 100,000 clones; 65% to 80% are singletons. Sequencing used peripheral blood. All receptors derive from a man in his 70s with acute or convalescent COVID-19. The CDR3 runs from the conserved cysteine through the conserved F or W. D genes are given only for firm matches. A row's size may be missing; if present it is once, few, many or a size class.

CDR3: CASSQAPGNEQFF
DNA: TGTGCCAGCAGCCAAGCCCCAGGGAATGAGCAGTTCTTC
V: TRBV3-1/TRBV3-2
size: NA
D: NA
J: TRBJ2-1

CDR3: CASSIQGNYGYTF
DNA: TGTGCCAGTAGTATCCAGGGAAATTATGGCTACACCTTC
V: TRBV19
size: NA
D: NA
J: TRBJ1-2

CDR3: CASSLVAGKAGELFF
DNA: TGCGCCAGCAGCTTGGTGGCAGGGAAAGCCGGGGAGCTGTTTTTT
V: TRBV5-1
size: NA
D: NA
J: TRBJ2-2

CDR3: CSTALAGVGEQFF
DNA: TGCAGCACTGCACTAGCGGGGGTTGGAGAGCAGTTCTTC
V: TRBV29-1
size: few
D: TRBD2
J: TRBJ2-1

CDR3: CASSLGAGNEKLFF
DNA: TGTGCCAGCAGCTTAGGGGCGGGGAATGAAAAACTGTTTTTT
V: TRBV7-6
size: NA
D: NA
J: TRBJ1-4

CDR3: CASGLGTRQGARANEKLFF
DNA: TGTGCTAGTGGTTTGGGGACAAGGCAGGGGGCGCGGGCTAATGAAAAACTGTTTTTT
V: TRBV12-5
size: NA
D: TRBD1
J: TRBJ1-4

CDR3: CASSIRTGGRDTQYF
DNA: TGTGCCAGTAGTATAAGGACAGGGGGCAGGGATACGCAGTATTTT
V: TRBV19
size: NA
D: TRBD1
J: TRBJ2-3

CDR3: CASSPAGLWETQYF
DNA: TGTGCCAGCTCACCGGCAGGGCTGTGGGAGACCCAGTACTTC
V: TRBV18
size: NA
D: NA
J: TRBJ2-5

CDR3: CASSQVEGVTEAFF
DNA: TGTGCCAGCAGCCAAGTGGAGGGAGTCACTGAAGCTTTCTTT
V: TRBV14
size: NA
D: NA
J: TRBJ1-1

CDR3: CASSHFDRGQGNEQFF
DNA: TGTGCCAGCAGCCACTTCGACAGGGGGCAAGGTAATGAGCAGTTCTTC
V: TRBV7-9
size: NA
D: TRBD1
J: TRBJ2-1

CDR3: CASSPNRDSNQPQHF
DNA: TGTGCCAGCTCACCTAACAGGGATAGCAATCAGCCCCAGCATTTT
V: TRBV18
size: NA
D: NA
J: TRBJ1-5

CDR3: CASSLTGTGTYEQYF
DNA: TGTGCCAGCAGCTTAACCGGGACAGGGACCTACGAGCAGTACTTC
V: TRBV7-2
size: NA
D: TRBD1
J: TRBJ2-7

CDR3: CASSISGGGGETQYF
DNA: TGTGCCAGTAGTATTAGCGGGGGAGGCGGAGAGACCCAGTACTTC
V: TRBV19
size: once
D: TRBD2
J: TRBJ2-5

CDR3: CASSEARWGQGDTDTQYF
DNA: TGTGCCAGCAGTGAAGCGCGCTGGGGGCAGGGGGACACAGATACGCAGTATTTT
V: TRBV2
size: NA
D: TRBD1
J: TRBJ2-3

CDR3: CASSPDRDRTGELFF
DNA: TGTGCCAGCTCACCCGACAGGGACCGGACCGGGGAGCTGTTTTTT
V: TRBV18
size: NA
D: TRBD1
J: TRBJ2-2

CDR3: CASSYLAGGQETQYF
DNA: TGTGCCAGCAGTTACTTGGCGGGGGGGCAAGAGACCCAGTACTTC
V: TRBV6-5
size: NA
D: TRBD2
J: TRBJ2-5

CDR3: CASSDRSSNSGNTIYF
DNA: TGTGCCAGCTCCGACAGGTCGTCAAACTCTGGAAACACCATATATTTT
V: TRBV19
size: NA
D: NA
J: TRBJ1-3

CDR3: CASSDGGAPNEQFF
DNA: TGTGCCAGTAGTGACGGGGGGGCCCCCAATGAGCAGTTCTTC
V: TRBV19
size: NA
D: TRBD2
J: TRBJ2-1

CDR3: CASSAGRVNTGELFF
DNA: TGCGCCAGCAGTGCGGGACGGGTGAACACCGGGGAGCTGTTTTTT
V: TRBV5-1
size: NA
D: NA
J: TRBJ2-2

CDR3: CASSQGAPQVEAFF
DNA: TGTGCCAGCAGCCAAGGGGCCCCGCAAGTTGAAGCTTTCTTT
V: TRBV7-9
size: NA
D: NA
J: TRBJ1-1

CDR3: CASSPRWGGDTEAFF
DNA: TGTGCCAGCAGTCCCCGGTGGGGGGGCGATACTGAAGCTTTCTTT
V: TRBV27
size: NA
D: NA
J: TRBJ1-1

CDR3: CASTRATGNYGYTF
DNA: TGTGCCAGCACCCGAGCGACAGGGAACTATGGCTACACCTTC
V: TRBV3-1/TRBV3-2
size: NA
D: TRBD1
J: TRBJ1-2

CDR3: CASSRAPRTGELFF
DNA: TGTGCCAGCTCCCGCGCTCCTAGGACCGGGGAGCTGTTTTTT
V: TRBV18
size: NA
D: NA
J: TRBJ2-2

CDR3: CASSMKVRGRNQPQHF
DNA: TGTGCCAGTAGCATGAAGGTCAGGGGGCGAAATCAGCCCCAGCATTTT
V: TRBV19
size: NA
D: TRBD1
J: TRBJ1-5

CDR3: CASSETQMKTGSGGYTF
DNA: TGTGCCAGCAGTGAAACCCAGATGAAGACAGGTTCGGGTGGCTACACCTTC
V: TRBV2
size: NA
D: NA
J: TRBJ1-2

CDR3: CASSQVSTGDYGYTF
DNA: TGTGCCAGCAGCCAAGTCTCGACAGGGGACTATGGCTACACCTTC
V: TRBV3-1/TRBV3-2
size: once
D: TRBD1
J: TRBJ1-2

CDR3: CASSLPNSGNTIYF
DNA: TGTGCCAGCTCACTTCCAAACTCTGGAAACACCATATATTTT
V: TRBV18
size: NA
D: NA
J: TRBJ1-3

CDR3: CASSPSLDTQYF
DNA: TGTGCCAGCAGCCCAAGCTTAGATACGCAGTATTTT
V: TRBV7-9
size: NA
D: NA
J: TRBJ2-3

CDR3: CASSPPQGEKLFF
DNA: TGTGCCAGCAGTCCGCCACAGGGTGAAAAACTGTTTTTT
V: TRBV12-3/TRBV12-4
size: NA
D: NA
J: TRBJ1-4

CDR3: CASSFYREGYGYTF
DNA: TGTGCCAGCAGCTTCTACAGGGAGGGCTATGGCTACACCTTC
V: TRBV7-8
size: NA
D: NA
J: TRBJ1-2

CDR3: CASSDGTGRNQPQHF
DNA: TGTGCCAGTAGTGATGGGACAGGACGCAATCAGCCCCAGCATTTT
V: TRBV19
size: NA
D: TRBD1
J: TRBJ1-5

CDR3: CSASSGTKNIQYF
DNA: TGCAGTGCTAGTTCCGGGACCAAAAACATTCAGTACTTC
V: TRBV20-1
size: NA
D: NA
J: TRBJ2-4

CDR3: CASTQTRSNQPQHF
DNA: TGTGCCAGCACCCAGACGAGGAGCAATCAGCCCCAGCATTTT
V: TRBV16
size: NA
D: NA
J: TRBJ1-5

CDR3: CASSQDPRGVDGYTF
DNA: TGTGCCAGCAGCCAAGATCCGCGGGGGGTTGATGGCTACACCTTC
V: TRBV14
size: few
D: NA
J: TRBJ1-2

CDR3: CASSRGGNEKLFF
DNA: TGTGCCAGCAGCCGCGGGGGTAATGAAAAACTGTTTTTT
V: TRBV7-8
size: NA
D: NA
J: TRBJ1-4

CDR3: CASSQSGQGDNEQFF
DNA: TGCGCCAGCAGCCAATCGGGACAGGGGGACAATGAGCAGTTCTTC
V: TRBV4-1
size: NA
D: TRBD1
J: TRBJ2-1

CDR3: CASSPQEADTQYF
DNA: TGTGCCAGCTCACCTCAGGAGGCAGATACGCAGTATTTT
V: TRBV18
size: NA
D: NA
J: TRBJ2-3

CDR3: CASSLSGTTNTGELFF
DNA: TGCGCCAGCAGCTTATCCGGGACAACGAACACCGGGGAGCTGTTTTTT
V: TRBV5-1
size: NA
D: NA
J: TRBJ2-2

CDR3: CASSVAASGGGEQFF
DNA: TGTGCCAGCAGCGTAGCGGCTAGCGGGGGGGGTGAGCAGTTCTTC
V: TRBV9
size: NA
D: TRBD2
J: TRBJ2-1

CDR3: CASSPQRGDRSYEQYF
DNA: TGTGCCAGCAGTCCCCAGCGGGGGGACCGCTCCTACGAGCAGTACTTC
V: TRBV27
size: NA
D: TRBD2
J: TRBJ2-7

CDR3: CASSIKSAGDTQYF
DNA: TGTGCCAGTAGTATAAAGAGCGCTGGAGATACGCAGTATTTT
V: TRBV19
size: NA
D: NA
J: TRBJ2-3

CDR3: CASKAQGDNQPQHF
DNA: TGTGCCAGTAAGGCACAGGGGGACAATCAGCCCCAGCATTTT
V: TRBV19
size: NA
D: TRBD1
J: TRBJ1-5

CDR3: CASSLYYRGGAGSYNEQFF
DNA: TGTGCCAGTAGTTTGTATTATCGCGGGGGGGCGGGCTCCTACAATGAGCAGTTCTTC
V: TRBV19
size: NA
D: TRBD2
J: TRBJ2-1

CDR3: CASSERIGTSGGQETQYF
DNA: TGTGCCAGCAGTGAACGGATAGGGACTAGCGGGGGTCAAGAGACCCAGTACTTC
V: TRBV6-1
size: NA
D: TRBD2
J: TRBJ2-5

CDR3: CASSLGLYSPLHF
DNA: TGTGCCAGCAGCCTTGGACTGTACTCACCCCTCCACTTT
V: TRBV7-3
size: once
D: NA
J: TRBJ1-6

CDR3: CASSLLAGGFYEQYF
DNA: TGTGCCAGCAGCTTACTAGCGGGGGGGTTCTACGAGCAGTACTTC
V: TRBV7-2
size: once
D: TRBD2
J: TRBJ2-7

CDR3: CASSQFPPAGGENEQFF
DNA: TGTGCCAGCAGCCAATTCCCCCCAGCGGGGGGCGAGAATGAGCAGTTCTTC
V: TRBV3-1/TRBV3-2
size: NA
D: TRBD2
J: TRBJ2-1

CDR3: CASSLGGISNQPQHF
DNA: TGTGCCAGCAGCTTAGGAGGGATTAGCAATCAGCCCCAGCATTTT
V: TRBV7-2
size: few
D: NA
J: TRBJ1-5

CDR3: CASSLFRVKGDSGRVNEQFF
DNA: TGTGCCAGCAGCTTGTTTCGGGTGAAAGGGGACAGTGGGCGCGTCAATGAGCAGTTCTTC
V: TRBV5-4
size: NA
D: TRBD1
J: TRBJ2-1

CDR3: CASSLRATGSGGYTF
DNA: TGTGCCAGCAGCTTACGGGCGACAGGCTCGGGGGGCTACACCTTC
V: TRBV11-2
size: NA
D: NA
J: TRBJ1-2

CDR3: CASSYTYRDSVTDTQYF
DNA: TGTGCCAGCAGTTATACTTACCGGGACAGTGTCACAGATACGCAGTATTTT
V: TRBV27
size: NA
D: TRBD1
J: TRBJ2-3

CDR3: CASSATGNSNQPQHF
DNA: TGCGCCAGCAGCGCTACAGGGAATAGCAATCAGCCCCAGCATTTT
V: TRBV5-1
size: NA
D: NA
J: TRBJ1-5